One sample yielded the 17 T cell receptor beta chains listed below, sequenced in a study of T cell repertoires in cytomegalovirus infection. TCRdb reanalysed the reads using MiXCR and keeps one entry per CDR3 protein. The sample holds roughly 300,000 distinct CDR3 sequences, around a tenth seen once. What was sequenced was PBMCs. The receptors originated from a human donor in good health (CMV status not recorded). Some clones in this sample may be carry-over from other donors' samples.

This clonotype was observed many times. The J gene is TRBJ2-3, the V gene TRBV7-2; 9 bases match TRBD1. Germline V CDR1 and CDR2: SGHTA, FQGNSA. The CDR3 runs 13 residues. With 2 bases clipped from V and 15 bases from J, the junction kept 9 bases outside the gene matches. The CDR3 DNA reads as TGTGCCAGCAGCTTATTTCTGGGACAGGGTAAATATTTT. Encoded protein: CASSLFLGQGKYF.

This clonotype was seen repeatedly, ten times or more. The rearrangement uses TRBV7-2 and TRBJ2-5; D call uncertain. The CDR3 is 12 residues long. V lost 1 base, J lost 5 bases, and 5 bases lay in between. The germline gives CDR1 SGHTA, CDR2 FQGNSA. The CDR3 here is CASSLVSETQYF. CDR3 bases: TGTGCCAGCAGCTTAGTATCGGAGACCCAGTACTTC.

This clonotype has more than one count but fewer than ten. CDR3 sequence: CSVAPRAIEQFF. Here the CDR3 DNA reads TGCAGCGTTGCCCCCAGGGCCATTGAGCAGTTCTTC. This chain links TRBV29-1 with TRBJ2-1; maybe TRBD1 (5 bases). Deletions cut 4 bases from V and 9 bases from J, with 13 bases between. CDR3 size: 12 residues. Germline CDR1 SQVTM, CDR2 ANQGSEA.

The rearrangement uses TRBV12-5 and TRBJ1-4; no clear D. The germline V and J ends were trimmed by 6 bases and 7 bases, with 12 bases remaining between them. Germline lookup yields CDR1 LGHNT and CDR2 FRNRAP. The CDR3 loop spans 13 amino acids. Here the CDR3 DNA reads TGTGCTAGTGGCCCAGGAGGGCGTGAAAAACTGTTTTTT. Protein sequence: CASGPGGREKLFF.

In this sample, this clonotype turned up many times. V and J are TRBV7-2 and TRBJ2-7; TRBD2 aligns across 7 bases. The CDR3 runs 15 residues. V shed 6 bases, J shed 7 bases, and the junction held 15 bases outside the gene matches. Per germline, CDR1 SGHTA and CDR2 FQGNSA. In nucleotides, the CDR3 is TGTGCCAGCAGGCCTAGGACTAGTAGGTCGGGAGAGCAGTACTTC. This gives the protein CASRPRTSRSGEQYF.

This clonotype was seen many times. The chain combines TRBV7-8 with TRBJ2-5; D uncertain. Germline-derived CDR1 and CDR2 are SGHVS and FQNEAQ. V was trimmed by 6 bases and J by 5 bases, leaving 16 bases between them. The CDR3 sequence is 14 residues long. The CDR3 DNA is TGTGCCAGCAGATCGACTCGCAATCAGGAGACCCAGTACTTC. It specifies CASRSTRNQETQYF.

This clonotype was detected only a few times. This rearrangement joins TRBV4-1 to TRBJ2-3; 9 nucleotides match TRBD2. Losses at the gene ends were 1 base for V and 1 base for J; bases not matched to a gene: 9. CDR1 is MGHRA and CDR2 is YSYEKL in the germline V gene. The CDR3 is 18 amino acids. DNA for the CDR3: TGCGCCAGCAGCCAAGTCAGCGGGGGGCGTTATCGCACAGATACGCAGTATTTT. Residues: CASSQVSGGRYRTDTQYF.

By sample fraction, this clonotype is medium-sized. The rearrangement joins TRBV7-2 to TRBJ2-1; TRBD2 matches at 12 bases. The V gene's germline CDR1 is SGHTA and CDR2 FQGNSA. The CDR3 contains 17 residues. V was pared by 1 base and J by 9 bases, with 10 bases of the junction left unmatched. The CDR3 sequence is CASSLVKASGGAIEQFF. The CDR3 nucleotides read TGTGCCAGCAGCTTAGTCAAGGCTAGCGGGGGGGCCATTGAGCAGTTCTTC.

This clonotype showed up just a few times. The chain couples TRBV20-1 to TRBJ2-5; 14 bases align to TRBD2. Trimming removed 1 base from V and 4 bases from J; junction bases left unmatched: 14. This CDR3 region has 19 residues. CDR1 is DFQATT and CDR2 is SNEGSKA in the germline V gene (reference sequence). The CDR3 here is CSARVGLAGGNAARETQYF. The CDR3 region has the DNA TGCAGTGCTAGAGTAGGACTAGCGGGAGGAAACGCCGCGAGAGAGACCCAGTACTTC.

V usage is TRBV7-2 and J usage is TRBJ1-3; 7 nucleotides agree with TRBD1. Trimming took 4 bases from V and 5 from J; bases not matched to a gene: 2. This CDR3 comprises 13 residues. CDR1 SGHTA and CDR2 FQGNSA come from the germline V gene. The CDR3 here is CASSSTGRNTIYF. The CDR3 region has the DNA TGTGCCAGCAGCTCGACAGGGCGAAACACCATATATTTT. Complete variable domain (other parts from reference TRBV7-2 and TRBJ1-3): GAGVSQSPSNKVTEKGKDVELRCDPISGHTALYWYRQSLGQGLEFLIYFQGNSAPDKSGLPSDRFSAERTGGSVSTLTIQRTQQEDSAVYLCASSSTGRNTIYFGEGSWLTVV.

As regards this clonotype: Its ends do not fully match the called genes, so a read error is possible. The V and J genes are TRBV19 and TRBJ1-1, with TRBD1 as a possible D gene (5 bases). CDR1 is LNHDA and CDR2 is SQIVND in the germline V gene (reference sequence). The CDR3 contains 13 residues. Here the CDR3 DNA reads TGTGCCAGTAGTATTGTTGGAGGGAGGGGAGCTTTATTT. Its protein is CASSIVGGRGALF.

In this sample, this clonotype turned up many times. The chain joins TRBV7-2 to TRBJ1-1; 7 nucleotides agree with TRBD1. CDR1 and CDR2 from the germline V gene are SGHTA and FQGNSA. V shed 7 bases and J 0 bases; nucleotides not matched to a gene: 5. CDR3 length equals 14 residues. CDR3 nucleotide sequence: TGTGCCAGCACCCTGGGACAGCTGAACACTGAAGCTTTCTTT. Residues: CASTLGQLNTEAFF. The complete variable domain, with remaining parts taken from reference TRBV7-2 and TRBJ1-1, reads GAGVSQSPSNKVTEKGKDVELRCDPISGHTALYWYRQSLGQGLEFLIYFQGNSAPDKSGLPSDRFSAERTGGSVSTLTIQRTQQEDSAVYLCASTLGQLNTEAFFGQGTRLTVV.

This clonotype has a count of ten or more. This chain connects TRBV7-2 to TRBJ1-1; unclear D gene. There are 14 residues in the CDR3. Trimming took 1 base from V and 1 from J, leaving 7 bases between them. CDR1 SGHTA and CDR2 FQGNSA come from the germline V gene. The CDR3: CASSLEYRNTEAFF. As DNA, the CDR3 is TGTGCCAGCAGCTTAGAATACAGGAACACTGAAGCTTTCTTT.

This sequence joins TRBV20-1 and TRBJ2-7; D possibly corresponds to TRBD1 (6 bases). The V end lost 5 bases, the J end lost 4 bases, and 12 bases lay between the germline ends. CDR3 length: 12 amino acids. In germline, CDR1 is DFQATT, CDR2 SNEGSKA (reference sequence). The chain's CDR3 is CSAPIRGYEQYF. CDR3 in DNA: TGCAGTGCTCCAATAAGGGGGTACGAGCAGTACTTC.

At least ten counts were recorded for this clonotype. The gene calls are TRBV6-2 or TRBV6-3 and TRBJ2-2; the D gene is possibly TRBD1 (5 bases). CDR1 is MNHEY and CDR2 is SVGEGT in the germline V gene. This CDR3 contains 14 residues. V was pared by 4 bases and J by 3 bases, with 9 bases between. In nucleotides, the CDR3 is TGTGCCAGCAGTTCGAAAGGGGACACCGGGGAGCTGTTTTTT. It encodes CASSSKGDTGELFF.

Ten or more counts support this clonotype. This chain connects TRBV7-2 to TRBJ1-2; D is undetermined. The germline CDR1 and CDR2 sequences are SGHTA and FQGNSA. The CDR3 sequence is 13 residues long. Trimming left V 1 base short and J 8 bases short, with 11 bases between. CDR3 nucleotide sequence: TGTGCCAGCAGCTTAGTGGAGGAGCTCGGCTACACCTTC. Protein sequence: CASSLVEELGYTF.

This chain uses TRBV11-2 with TRBJ2-7, with 10 bases that match TRBD2. Germline trimming cut 5 bases from V and 2 bases from J; bases unmatched to any gene: 9. CDR1 is SGHAT, CDR2 FQNNGV, per germline. This CDR3 comprises 16 residues. Here the CDR3 DNA reads TGTGCCAGCAGCGCCCGACTAGCGGGTCGCCCCTACGAGCAGTACTTC. Its translation is CASSARLAGRPYEQYF.